Below are 2 T cell receptor beta chains sequenced from a single sample in a study of blood T cell repertoires in COVID-19. Profiling relied on immunoSEQ multiplex PCR, and the TCRdb table lists in-frame clones only, not all of them. The sample records a few hundred thousand clones, more than 85% being singletons. Sequencing was performed on peripheral blood. The receptors derive from a woman aged 50 to 65 with COVID-19, enrolled during active disease.

The rearrangement joins TRBV29-1 to TRBJ2-1; 10 bases line up with TRBD1. The V segment lost 4 bases and the J segment 8 bases; nucleotides outside the gene matches: 8. There are 14 residues in the CDR3. The V gene's germline CDR1 is SQVTM and CDR2 ANQGSEA. CDR3 protein: CSVAWGQGMDEQFF. CDR3 coding DNA: TGCAGCGTTGCATGGGGACAGGGGATGGATGAGCAGTTCTTC.

The chain combines TRBV28 with TRBJ2-1; D possibly corresponds to TRBD2 (6 bases). The germline V gene has CDR1 MDHEN and CDR2 SYDVKM. The CDR3 totals 14 residues. V was pared by 6 bases and J by 8 bases, with 17 bases between. The CDR3 region is CASSPGGARHEQFF. In DNA form, the CDR3 reads TGTGCCAGCAGCCCCGGGGGAGCCCGCCATGAGCAGTTCTTC.